This entry features one TCR beta chain sequence. Its antigen is still unknown. The PCR contained 60 Vbeta and 13 Jbeta primers. Repertoires were generated with immunoSEQ multiplex PCR, while TCRdb's copy carries only in-frame clones and drops some. This table has tens of thousands of clones, 40% to 50% appearing once. CDR1 and CDR2 (germline): SGHTA, FQGTGA. This CDR3 is built from 14 residues. Trimming cost V 2 bases and J 5 bases, with 12 bases left between them. The data are from a study of cytomegalovirus exposure and HLA in healthy donors. General study results and limits: The majority of TCR sequences were rare, yet some public TCRs appeared in many donors. Cytomegalovirus-associated status was assigned to approximately 160 TCR beta chains. Analyses of presence and absence presupposed an approximately uniform sequencing depth across donors.

The source is a woman in her forties or fifties in good health and CMV-seronegative. V gene TRBV7-3 combines with J gene TRBJ2-5, with D possibly TRBD1 on 5 matching bases. The sequenced sample consisted of PBMCs. In nucleotides, the CDR3 is TGTGCCAGCAGCTTAGTGCCAGGGTGGGAGACCCAGTACTTC. It yields the protein CASSLVPGWETQYF.